A single sample is the source of the 20 T cell receptor beta chains below, sequenced in a study of beta chain features in type 1 diabetes. Sequenced material consisted of expressed TCRB transcripts (all of the isolated RNA was reverse transcribed). Sequencing used immunoSEQ multiplex PCR; TCRdb keeps in-frame clones, though not all of them. The repertoire consists of 300,000 to 450,000 clones, with about 12% occurring once and the leading ten covering 0.015% to 0.02%. The specimen was naive CD4+ T cells from blood. The source is a man aged 18 to 30 in good health.

The chain is built from TRBV5-8 and TRBJ2-7; 8 nucleotides agree with TRBD2. Germline loops: CDR1 SGHTS, CDR2 YDEGEE. V was pared by 4 bases and J by 3 bases, with 6 bases of the junction left unmatched. The CDR3 is 14 amino acids. CDR3 DNA sequence: TGTGCCAGCAGCCGACTAAGCGGGGGCTACGAGCAGTACTTC. Amino acids: CASSRLSGGYEQYF.

The chain joins TRBV18 to TRBJ1-5, with TRBD1 matching over 9 bases. Germline CDR1 reads KGHSH; CDR2 reads LQKENI. The V and J ends lost 3 bases and 1 base, in that order; junction bases with no gene match: 4. There are 16 residues in the CDR3. CDR3 in DNA: TGTGCCAGCTCACCCCAGGACAGGGGAAGCAATCAGCCCCAGCATTTT. It specifies CASSPQDRGSNQPQHF.

The chain carries TRBV9 and TRBJ2-1; the match to TRBD2 covers 10 bases. The germline CDR1 and CDR2 sequences are SGDLS and YYNGEE. V was clipped by 4 bases and J by 6 bases; unmatched bases: 7. The CDR3 totals 15 residues. The CDR3 sequence: CASSILAGNGNEQFF. CDR3 nucleotides: TGTGCCAGCAGCATACTAGCGGGAAACGGCAATGAGCAGTTCTTC.

The chain combines TRBV5-4 with TRBJ2-2; D gene unclear. Germline CDR1 and CDR2: SGHNT and YYREEE (reference sequence). Trimming took off 4 bases at V and 4 bases at J, with 8 bases between the two ends. CDR3 length: 13 amino acids. The CDR3 sequence: CASSPTSTGELFF. The CDR3 nucleotides read TGTGCCAGCAGCCCAACATCCACCGGGGAGCTGTTTTTT.

This clone turned up a few times. The CDR3, as DNA: TGTGCCAGCAGCTTAGGGACAGAGTTCACTGAAGCTTTCTTT. This sequence encodes CASSLGTEFTEAFF. This sequence joins TRBV7-3 and TRBJ1-1, with 7 bases lining up with TRBD1. J lost 4 bases, V lost 2 bases, and 4 bases had no gene match. CDR3 length: 14 residues. Germline V CDR1 and CDR2: SGHTA, FQGTGA.

In its sample, this clone was seen a few times. V and J are TRBV7-2 and TRBJ2-7, with 8 nucleotides matching TRBD2. J was trimmed by 4 bases and V by 1 base; bases with no gene match: 6. Looked up from germline, CDR1 is SGHTA and CDR2 is FQGNSA. The CDR3 totals 15 residues. The CDR3 DNA reads as TGTGCCAGCAGCTTAGTGACTAGCGAGAGATACGAGCAGTACTTC. The encoded protein is CASSLVTSERYEQYF.

Only a few counts were recorded for this clone. This chain connects TRBV10-3 to TRBJ2-5; TRBD1 might be the D (6 bases). The CDR3 length is 12 residues. Trimming left V 9 bases short and J 4 bases short, with 12 bases between. Germline CDR1 reads ENHRY; CDR2 reads SYGVKD. DNA of the CDR3: TGTGCCATACAGGGAAACGCAGAGACCCAGTACTTC. Residues: CAIQGNAETQYF.

This clone was detected only a few times. The gene calls are TRBV28 and TRBJ2-5; 7 nucleotides line up with TRBD2. CDR1 and CDR2 (germline): MDHEN, SYDVKM. The CDR3 sequence is 16 residues long. V lost 5 bases to trimming and J lost 1 base; unmatched junction nucleotides: 10. DNA for the CDR3: TGTGCCAGCAGTGGGGGGGGAACCCGGACCCAAGAGACCCAGTACTTC. Amino acids: CASSGGGTRTQETQYF.

The chain joins TRBV5-4 to TRBJ2-3, with 8 bases fitting TRBD1. This CDR3 region has 14 residues. Germline V gene data show CDR1 as SGHNT and CDR2 as YYREEE (reference sequence). Trimming removed 1 base from V and 4 bases from J; junction bases left unmatched: 2. The CDR3 loop is CASSLTGGSDTQYF. CDR3 coding DNA: TGTGCCAGCAGCTTGACAGGGGGTTCAGATACGCAGTATTTT. Combining the CDR3 with reference TRBV5-4 and TRBJ2-3 gives the whole variable domain ETGVTQSPTHLIKTRGQQVTLRCSSQSGHNTVSWYQQALGQGPQFIFQYYREEENGRGNFPPRFSGLQFPNYSSELNVNALELDDSALYLCASSLTGGSDTQYFGPGTRLTVL.

The chain links TRBV9 to TRBJ1-2; 9 nucleotides agree with TRBD1. Germline CDR1 SGDLS, CDR2 YYNGEE. V shed 2 bases and J 7 bases; nucleotides not matched to a gene: 6. The CDR3 runs 14 residues. In DNA, the CDR3 is TGTGCCAGCAGCGTGGGACAGGGTATCAGTGGCTACACCTTC. Protein: CASSVGQGISGYTF.

This sequence joins TRBV10-3 and TRBJ2-7; D gene unclear. Germline assignment: CDR1 ENHRY and CDR2 SYGVKD. The CDR3 covers 13 residues. Deletions cut 7 bases from V and 6 bases from J, with 16 bases between. Here the CDR3 reads CAITPEPSGEQYF. The CDR3 DNA follows: TGTGCCATCACACCGGAGCCGTCGGGCGAGCAGTACTTC.

This chain uses TRBV7-2 with TRBJ1-1; weak D call: TRBD1 (6 bases). Germline V gene data show CDR1 as SGHTA and CDR2 as FQGNSA. V was clipped by 2 bases and J by 1 base, with 8 bases between them. This CDR3 spans 14 amino acids. The CDR3 sequence: CASSLTGTNTEAFF. The CDR3 bases are TGTGCCAGCAGCTTAACAGGGACGAACACTGAAGCTTTCTTT.

V gene TRBV9 combines with J gene TRBJ2-2; D not certain. The CDR3 is made up of 13 amino acids. Trimming took off 3 bases at V and 1 base at J, with 4 bases between the two ends. Germline V gives CDR1 SGDLS, CDR2 YYNGEE. The CDR3 coding sequence is TGTGCCAGCAGCGACGGGAACACCGGGGAGCTGTTTTTT. This gives the protein CASSDGNTGELFF.

The chain couples TRBV28 to TRBJ1-2; 8 bases map to TRBD1. J gave up 4 bases and V 5 bases, and 6 bases lay outside the gene matches. Germline values: CDR1 MDHEN, CDR2 SYDVKM. This CDR3 contains 14 residues. CDR3 nucleotides: TGTGCCAGCAGTGAGGGGACAGGCACCTATGGCTACACCTTC. It encodes CASSEGTGTYGYTF.

This clone was counted a few times. This chain links TRBV7-2 with TRBJ1-6; D is unresolved. Trimming left V 8 bases short and J 2 bases short, with 4 bases between. There are 12 residues in the CDR3. The germline V gene encodes CDR1 SGHTA and CDR2 FQGNSA. CDR3 in DNA: TGTGCCAGCCGTACCTATAATTCACCCCTCCACTTT. This codes for CASRTYNSPLHF.

V and J are TRBV2 and TRBJ1-6, with TRBD1 matching 7 bases. Trimming cost V 5 bases and J 9 bases; bases outside gene matches: 4. Germline assignment: CDR1 SNHLY and CDR2 FYNNEI. The CDR3 is 13 amino acids. The CDR3 nucleotides are TGTGCCAGCAGTAGACAGGGTGGTTCACCCCTCCACTTT. It yields the protein CASSRQGGSPLHF.

The count of this clone is one. The chain combines TRBV27 with TRBJ2-6, with D possibly being TRBD2 (7 bases). The CDR3 loop spans 19 amino acids. Trimming left V 2 bases short and J 0 bases short, with 17 bases between. Germline CDR1 is MNHEY and CDR2 is SMNVEV (reference sequence). The CDR3 DNA reads as TGTGCCAGCAGTTTACGGGGGGCAGGGTATAGCTCTGGGGCCAACGTCCTGACTTTC. Translated: CASSLRGAGYSSGANVLTF.

This clone occurred a few times. The chain recombines TRBV2 with TRBJ1-2; a possible D gene is TRBD1 (5 bases). From germline, CDR1 is SNHLY and CDR2 FYNNEI. The CDR3 sequence is 12 residues long. The V and J ends lost 5 bases and 5 bases respectively, with 9 bases between them. In DNA form, the CDR3 reads TGTGCCAGCAGTTGGACACCGTATGGCTACACCTTC. Translated: CASSWTPYGYTF.

This chain joins TRBV27 and TRBJ2-7; 11 positions match TRBD2. The CDR3 consists of 16 residues. V lost 5 bases and J lost 2; bases outside the gene matches: 8. Germline V gene sequence: CDR1 MNHEY, CDR2 SMNVEV (reference sequence). CDR3 sequence (DNA): TGTGCCAGCAGTCCAAACCCGGGACTAGCGGCCTACGAGCAGTACTTC. Protein product: CASSPNPGLAAYEQYF.

This clone was counted a few times. The chain couples TRBV18 to TRBJ2-3, with D perhaps matching TRBD1 (6 bases). The CDR3 is 15 residues long. The germline V and J ends were trimmed by 3 bases and 3 bases, with 13 bases remaining between them. Germline V CDR1 and CDR2: KGHSH, LQKENI. Here the CDR3 reads CASSPTGSVTDTQYF. The DNA of the CDR3 is TGTGCCAGCTCACCTACAGGGTCTGTAACAGATACGCAGTATTTT.